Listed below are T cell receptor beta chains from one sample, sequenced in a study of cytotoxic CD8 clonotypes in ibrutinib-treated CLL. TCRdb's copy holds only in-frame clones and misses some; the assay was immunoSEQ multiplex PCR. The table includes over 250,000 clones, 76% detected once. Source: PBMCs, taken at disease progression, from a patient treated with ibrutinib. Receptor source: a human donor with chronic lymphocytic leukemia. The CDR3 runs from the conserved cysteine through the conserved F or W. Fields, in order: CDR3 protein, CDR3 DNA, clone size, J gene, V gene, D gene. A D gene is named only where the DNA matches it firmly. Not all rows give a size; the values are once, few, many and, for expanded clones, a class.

CDR3 protein: CASSLTVSGNTIYF
CDR3 DNA: TGTGCCAGCAGTTTAACCGTCTCTGGAAACACCATATATTTT
clone size: .
J gene: TRBJ1-3
V gene: TRBV28
D gene: .

CDR3 protein: CASSYGTGGTGELFF
CDR3 DNA: TGTGCCAGCAGCTACGGGACAGGGGGAACCGGGGAGCTGTTTTTT
clone size: .
J gene: TRBJ2-2
V gene: TRBV7-3
D gene: TRBD1

CDR3 protein: CASSQVGGGYNEQFF
CDR3 DNA: TGCGCCAGCAGCCAGGTCGGGGGGGGTTACAATGAGCAGTTCTTC
clone size: .
J gene: TRBJ2-1
V gene: TRBV4-1
D gene: TRBD2

CDR3 protein: CASSIGSGGYTF
CDR3 DNA: TGTGCCAGTAGTATAGGGTCCGGTGGCTACACCTTC
clone size: few
J gene: TRBJ1-2
V gene: TRBV19
D gene: .

CDR3 protein: CASSLGGPEAFF
CDR3 DNA: TGCGCCAGCAGCTTGGGAGGTCCTGAAGCTTTCTTT
clone size: .
J gene: TRBJ1-1
V gene: TRBV5-1
D gene: .

CDR3 protein: CASSGDRGNYGYTF
CDR3 DNA: TGTGCCAGCAGTGGTGACAGGGGTAACTATGGCTACACCTTC
clone size: few
J gene: TRBJ1-2
V gene: TRBV7-6
D gene: TRBD1

CDR3 protein: CASSIGRDYEQYF
CDR3 DNA: TGTGCCAGCAGCATCGGACGGGACTACGAGCAGTACTTC
clone size: .
J gene: TRBJ2-7
V gene: TRBV11-2
D gene: .

CDR3 protein: CASSQLLGTGKPYEQYF
CDR3 DNA: TGCGCCAGCAGCCAACTTCTCGGGACAGGGAAACCTTACGAGCAGTACTTC
clone size: .
J gene: TRBJ2-7
V gene: TRBV4-1
D gene: TRBD1

CDR3 protein: CASTRTDTQYF
CDR3 DNA: TGTGCCAGCACCCGGACAGATACGCAGTATTTT
clone size: .
J gene: TRBJ2-3
V gene: TRBV7-9
D gene: .

CDR3 protein: CASSFVFSGNEKLFF
CDR3 DNA: TGTGCCAGCAGTTTCGTGTTTTCGGGTAATGAAAAACTGTTTTTT
clone size: .
J gene: TRBJ1-4
V gene: TRBV28
D gene: .

CDR3 protein: CASSEARGRGETQYF
CDR3 DNA: TGTGCCAGCAGTGAAGCCAGGGGAAGGGGAGAGACCCAGTACTTC
clone size: .
J gene: TRBJ2-5
V gene: TRBV6-1
D gene: .

CDR3 protein: CASSTTWDRKETQYF
CDR3 DNA: TGTGCCAGCAGCACCACTTGGGACAGGAAGGAGACCCAGTACTTC
clone size: .
J gene: TRBJ2-5
V gene: TRBV11-3
D gene: TRBD1

CDR3 protein: CASRDGTSDYNEQFF
CDR3 DNA: TGCGCCAGCAGGGACGGGACTAGCGACTACAATGAGCAGTTCTTC
clone size: .
J gene: TRBJ2-1
V gene: TRBV5-1
D gene: TRBD2

CDR3 protein: CASSLTYNRGQGPFPLHF
CDR3 DNA: TGTGCCAGCAGCTTAACCTATAATCGGGGCCAGGGTCCTTTCCCCCTCCACTTT
clone size: once
J gene: TRBJ1-6
V gene: TRBV7-3
D gene: .

CDR3 protein: CASSLARGMGGYTF
CDR3 DNA: TGTGCCAGCAGCTTAGCCAGGGGGATGGGCGGCTACACCTTC
clone size: .
J gene: TRBJ1-2
V gene: TRBV11-2
D gene: TRBD1

CDR3 protein: CASSLIGSTEAFF
CDR3 DNA: TGTGCCAGCAGTTTAATAGGAAGCACTGAAGCTTTCTTT
clone size: once
J gene: TRBJ1-1
V gene: TRBV5-4
D gene: .

CDR3 protein: CASSKTYSNQPQHF
CDR3 DNA: TGTGCCAGCTCGAAGACATATAGCAATCAGCCCCAGCATTTT
clone size: .
J gene: TRBJ1-5
V gene: TRBV18
D gene: .

CDR3 protein: CASSPGVAPETQYF
CDR3 DNA: TGTGCCAGTAGCCCCGGGGTAGCCCCAGAGACCCAGTACTTC
clone size: .
J gene: TRBJ2-5
V gene: TRBV19
D gene: .

CDR3 protein: CASSKGGYGYTF
CDR3 DNA: TGTGCCAGCAGCAAAGGGGGCTATGGCTACACCTTC
clone size: .
J gene: TRBJ1-2
V gene: TRBV21-1
D gene: .

CDR3 protein: CASSLTSGGTYNEQFF
CDR3 DNA: TGCGCCAGCAGCCTGACTAGCGGGGGGACCTACAATGAGCAGTTCTTC
clone size: .
J gene: TRBJ2-1
V gene: TRBV5-1
D gene: TRBD2

CDR3 protein: CASSLSGSRDTQYF
CDR3 DNA: TGTGCCAGCAGCTTATCGGGATCTCGGGATACGCAGTATTTT
clone size: .
J gene: TRBJ2-3
V gene: TRBV7-2
D gene: .

CDR3 protein: CASSYSSPGTGALQETQYF
CDR3 DNA: TGTGCCAGCAGTTATTCGAGTCCCGGGACAGGAGCCCTTCAAGAGACCCAGTACTTC
clone size: .
J gene: TRBJ2-5
V gene: TRBV6-9
D gene: TRBD1

CDR3 protein: CASSLDSYQPQHF
CDR3 DNA: TGTGCCAGCAGCTTAGACAGTTATCAGCCCCAGCATTTT
clone size: .
J gene: TRBJ1-5
V gene: TRBV6-5
D gene: .

CDR3 protein: CASSQVQHSNYGYTF
CDR3 DNA: TGCGCCAGCAGCCAAGTACAGCATAGTAACTATGGCTACACCTTC
clone size: few
J gene: TRBJ1-2
V gene: TRBV4-1
D gene: .

CDR3 protein: CASSLARDSGTHEQYF
CDR3 DNA: TGTGCCAGCAGCTTAGCGCGTGATTCCGGGACTCACGAGCAGTACTTC
clone size: once
J gene: TRBJ2-7
V gene: TRBV7-9
D gene: .

CDR3 protein: CASSHGTALDSYTF
CDR3 DNA: TGTGCCAGCAGCCACGGGACAGCCCTCGATAGCTACACCTTC
clone size: few
J gene: TRBJ1-2
V gene: TRBV7-8
D gene: TRBD1

CDR3 protein: CASSLGRTELFF
CDR3 DNA: TGTGCCAGCAGCTTGGGACGAACGGAGCTGTTTTTT
clone size: .
J gene: TRBJ2-2
V gene: TRBV7-9
D gene: .

CDR3 protein: CASSPTSGNTEAFF
CDR3 DNA: TGTGCCAGCTCACCTACATCGGGCAACACTGAAGCTTTCTTT
clone size: .
J gene: TRBJ1-1
V gene: TRBV18
D gene: .

CDR3 protein: CASSQDNRGLFF
CDR3 DNA: TGCGCCAGCAGCCAAGATAATAGAGGTCTGTTTTTT
clone size: few
J gene: TRBJ1-4
V gene: TRBV4-1
D gene: .

CDR3 protein: CASSLGLAGVTGELFF
CDR3 DNA: TGTGCCAGCAGCTTGGGGCTAGCGGGAGTCACCGGGGAGCTGTTTTTT
clone size: .
J gene: TRBJ2-2
V gene: TRBV5-4
D gene: TRBD2

CDR3 protein: CASSGQVGTDTQYF
CDR3 DNA: TGTGCCAGCAGCGGTCAGGTGGGCACAGATACGCAGTATTTT
clone size: .
J gene: TRBJ2-3
V gene: TRBV9
D gene: .

CDR3 protein: CASSYIGGSLDEQFF
CDR3 DNA: TGTGCCAGCAGTTACATTGGCGGGAGTCTCGATGAGCAGTTCTTC
clone size: many
J gene: TRBJ2-1
V gene: TRBV6-6
D gene: TRBD2

CDR3 protein: CASSYPGSGELFF
CDR3 DNA: TGTGCCAGCAGTTACCCCGGGTCCGGGGAGCTGTTTTTT
clone size: once
J gene: TRBJ2-2
V gene: TRBV6-5
D gene: .

CDR3 protein: CASSYAGGETQYF
CDR3 DNA: TGTGCCAGCAGTTACGCGGGGGGAGAGACCCAGTACTTC
clone size: .
J gene: TRBJ2-5
V gene: TRBV6-5
D gene: TRBD2

CDR3 protein: CASSLTGGVYGYTF
CDR3 DNA: TGTGCCAGCAGTTTAACAGGGGGTGTCTATGGCTACACCTTC
clone size: .
J gene: TRBJ1-2
V gene: TRBV27
D gene: TRBD1

CDR3 protein: CSVGMRGYGYTF
CDR3 DNA: TGCAGCGTTGGGATGAGAGGCTATGGCTACACCTTC
clone size: .
J gene: TRBJ1-2
V gene: TRBV29-1
D gene: .

CDR3 protein: CASSPGDYGYTF
CDR3 DNA: TGTGCCAGCAGCCCCGGGGACTATGGCTACACCTTC
clone size: once
J gene: TRBJ1-2
V gene: TRBV5-4
D gene: .

CDR3 protein: CAISSSTDTQYF
CDR3 DNA: TGTGCCATCAGTTCTAGCACAGATACGCAGTATTTT
clone size: .
J gene: TRBJ2-3
V gene: TRBV10-3
D gene: .

CDR3 protein: CASSLSSGSSYEQYF
CDR3 DNA: TGTGCCAGCAGTTTATCGAGCGGGAGCTCCTACGAGCAGTACTTC
clone size: once
J gene: TRBJ2-7
V gene: TRBV27
D gene: TRBD2

CDR3 protein: CASSGGNQPQHF
CDR3 DNA: TGTGCCAGTTCAGGGGGCAATCAGCCCCAGCATTTT
clone size: .
J gene: TRBJ1-5
V gene: TRBV19
D gene: .

CDR3 protein: CSVEGDPNEQFF
CDR3 DNA: TGCAGCGTTGAAGGAGACCCCAATGAGCAGTTCTTC
clone size: .
J gene: TRBJ2-1
V gene: TRBV29-1
D gene: .

CDR3 protein: CSVADRAGEQYF
CDR3 DNA: TGCAGCGTTGCGGACAGGGCGGGTGAGCAGTACTTC
clone size: .
J gene: TRBJ2-7
V gene: TRBV29-1
D gene: TRBD1

CDR3 protein: CASGLTGGSSYNSPLHF
CDR3 DNA: TGTGCCAGCGGACTGACAGGGGGGAGCTCCTATAATTCACCCCTCCACTTT
clone size: .
J gene: TRBJ1-6
V gene: TRBV5-5
D gene: TRBD1

CDR3 protein: CASSPLGSNQPQHF
CDR3 DNA: TGTGCCAGCAGCCCGCTGGGCAGTAATCAGCCCCAGCATTTT
clone size: .
J gene: TRBJ1-5
V gene: TRBV7-6
D gene: .